The clone carrying this TCR beta chain appeared many times. Using its own MiXCR run on the reads, TCRdb lists one record per CDR3 protein. The table includes 560,000 or so distinct CDR3 sequences, about 15% detected once. V was clipped by 10 bases and J by 0 bases; unmatched bases: 3. CDR3 length: 13 amino acids. The germline V gene has CDR1 SEHNR and CDR2 FQNEAQ (reference sequence). The data are from a study of T cell repertoires in cytomegalovirus infection. Study background: Matching HLA type and CMV infection were both indicated by public TCR beta signatures.

The receptor was isolated from a human donor in good health (CMV status not recorded). Some clones in this sample may be carry-over from other donors' samples. The chain recombines TRBV7-9 with TRBJ2-7; 10 bases are shared with TRBD1. The sequencing sample was made of CD8+ T cells from PBMCs. CDR3 sequence: CATGQGSSYEQYF. The CDR3 region has the DNA TGTGCCACGGGACAGGGGAGCTCCTACGAGCAGTACTTC.